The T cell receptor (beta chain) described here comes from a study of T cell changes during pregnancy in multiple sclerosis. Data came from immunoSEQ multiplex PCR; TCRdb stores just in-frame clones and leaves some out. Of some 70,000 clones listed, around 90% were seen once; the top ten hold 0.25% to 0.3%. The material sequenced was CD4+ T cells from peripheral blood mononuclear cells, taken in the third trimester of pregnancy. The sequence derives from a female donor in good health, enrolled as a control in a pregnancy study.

The CDR3 here is CASSDSRGGFGGYTF. Here the CDR3 DNA reads TGTGCCAGCAGTGACTCCAGGGGCGGGTTCGGCGGCTACACCTTC. The rearrangement links TRBV6-4 to TRBJ1-2; the D gene is possibly TRBD1 (6 bases). The CDR3 runs to 15 residues. The V gene's germline CDR1 is MRHNA and CDR2 SNTAGT. V lost 0 bases and J 8 bases, leaving 16 bases between the germline ends.